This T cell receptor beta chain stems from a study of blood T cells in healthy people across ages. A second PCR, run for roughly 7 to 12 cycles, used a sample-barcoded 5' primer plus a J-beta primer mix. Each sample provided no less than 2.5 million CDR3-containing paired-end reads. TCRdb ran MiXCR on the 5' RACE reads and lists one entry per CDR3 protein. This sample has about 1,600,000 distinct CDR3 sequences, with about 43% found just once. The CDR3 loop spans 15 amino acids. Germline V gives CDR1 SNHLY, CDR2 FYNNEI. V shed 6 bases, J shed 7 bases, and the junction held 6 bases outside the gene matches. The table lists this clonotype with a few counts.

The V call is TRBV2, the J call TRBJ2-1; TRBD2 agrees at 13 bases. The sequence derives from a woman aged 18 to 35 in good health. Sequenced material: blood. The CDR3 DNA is TGTGCCAGCAGACGGACTAGCGGGAGTCGAAATGAGCAGTTCTTC. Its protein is CASRRTSGSRNEQFF.